The 27 T cell receptor beta chains listed next were all sequenced from one sample in a study of metastatic and nonmetastatic thyroid tumors (TCRdb year 2020). None of the patients had been given any treatment before thyroid surgery. Libraries were made using PCR. TCRdb names Illumina HiSeq 4000 as the instrument used. TCRdb's own reprocessing of the public reads used fastp at Q25 and MiXCR and kept productive beta chains. Present in this sample are roughly 57,000 clones, roughly 20% of which were seen just once. Roughly 3.7% of the sample belongs to the ten largest clones. Material: blood. These receptors originate from a female donor with papillary thyroid cancer or a benign thyroid nodule (not recorded which). Some clones in this sample may be carry-over from other donors' samples.

This clone was found once. This chain links TRBV28 with TRBJ2-7; perhaps TRBD1 as D (8 bases). The germline CDR1 and CDR2 sequences are MDHEN and SYDVKM. CDR3 size: 15 residues. Trimming took 5 bases from V and 2 from J, leaving 16 bases between them. CDR3 sequence: CASSQRDRWAYEQYF. The CDR3 nucleotides read TGTGCCAGCAGTCAGCGGGACAGGTGGGCCTACGAGCAGTACTTC.

This clone has a count of ten or more. V and J are TRBV6-1 and TRBJ1-1; D gene ambiguous. The CDR3 runs to 13 residues. Looked up from germline, CDR1 is MNHNS and CDR2 is SASEGT. The V gene lost 7 bases and the J gene lost 1 base, with 10 bases spanning the gap. CDR3 DNA: TGTGCCAGCATTCGGCGGGAGAACACTGAAGCTTTCTTT. Amino acid sequence: CASIRRENTEAFF.

Points on this clone: This clone may be a read error of a much larger clone one base away. Other DNA sequences in the sample encode the same CDR3. This chain links TRBV29-1 with TRBJ1-2, with 9 positions matching TRBD1. The J segment lost 4 bases and the V segment lost 7 bases, leaving 4 bases of the junction unmatched. CDR1 SQVTM and CDR2 ANQGSEA come from the germline V gene. CDR3 length equals 12 residues. The CDR3 DNA reads as TGCAGCGCACGGGACAGGGCCTATGGCTACACCTTC. Protein sequence: CSARDRAYGYTF.

On this clone itself: The junction departs from germline at one end; a sequencing error may be responsible. V usage is TRBV6-1 and J usage is TRBJ2-6; possible D gene TRBD1, 5 bases. CDR1 and CDR2 from the germline V gene are MNHNS and SASEGT. This CDR3 spans 18 amino acids. The CDR3 nucleotides read TGTGCCAGCAGTGGCGTCTGTGCCCGTTCGAGTGGGGCCAACTTCCTGACTTTC. Residues: CASSGVCARSSGANFLTF.

This clone was observed many times. The CDR3 DNA is TGTGCCAGCAGTGAGCAGGGATCCCTCTATGGCTACACCTTC. The encoded protein is CASSEQGSLYGYTF. The chain is built from TRBV2 and TRBJ1-2; possible D gene TRBD1, 5 bases. Trimming shortened V by 3 bases and J by 4 bases, and 12 bases separated the two germline ends. Germline assignment: CDR1 SNHLY and CDR2 FYNNEI. The CDR3 contains 14 residues. The whole variable domain, filled in from reference TRBV2 and TRBJ1-2, reads EPEVTQTPSHQVTQMGQEVILRCVPISNHLYFYWYRQILGQKVEFLVSFYNNEISEKSEIFDDQFSVERPDGSNFTLKIRSTKLEDSAMYFCASSEQGSLYGYTFGSGTRLTVV.

This clone occurred a few times. The rearrangement joins TRBV7-3 to TRBJ1-6; perhaps TRBD1 as D (5 bases). The V gene lost 5 bases and the J gene lost 6 bases, with 11 bases spanning the gap. This CDR3 has 14 residues. Germline V gene sequence: CDR1 SGHTA, CDR2 FQGTGA. The CDR3 reads CASSIGTGNSPLHF. The CDR3 DNA reads as TGTGCCAGCAGCATCGGGACGGGTAATTCACCCCTCCACTTT.

Notes on this clone: A read error may be the cause here, since a much bigger clone is one base away. This chain links TRBV7-9 with TRBJ1-2; D is uncertain. The CDR3 is made up of 10 amino acids. Germline CDR1 is SEHNR and CDR2 is FQNEAQ (reference sequence). The germline V and J ends were trimmed by 5 bases and 10 bases, with 8 bases remaining between them. The CDR3 coding sequence is TGTGCCAGCAGCCCGGGTGTCTACACCTTC. It codes for CASSPGVYTF.

There are many counts of this clone. The chain links TRBV5-4 to TRBJ2-6; D ambiguous. Germline-derived CDR1 and CDR2 are SGHNT and YYREEE (reference sequence). Trimming took off 0 bases at V and 0 bases at J, with 4 bases between the two ends. CDR3 length equals 15 residues. CDR3 protein: CASSLGGSGANVLTF. The CDR3 bases are TGTGCCAGCAGCTTGGGGGGCTCTGGGGCCAACGTCCTGACTTTC.

The table lists this clone with a count of one. One junction end does not reproduce the germline sequence, and a read error may be involved. The chain has TRBV30 and TRBJ2-7, with D tentatively TRBD1 (6 bases). CDR1 GTSNPN and CDR2 SVGIG come from the germline V gene (reference sequence). The CDR3 consists of 13 residues. The CDR3 loop reads CAWSSGANYEQYF. CDR3 coding DNA: TGTGCCTGGAGTTCAGGGGCAAACTACGAGCAATACTTC.

The gene calls are TRBV28 and TRBJ1-1, with D tentatively TRBD1 (6 bases). CDR3 length: 15 amino acids. Germline assignment: CDR1 MDHEN and CDR2 SYDVKM. V lost 5 bases, J lost 5 bases, and 18 bases lay in between. The CDR3 coding sequence is TGTGCCAGCAGTCCTGTGGGGGGCGGGGGGACTGAAGCTTTCTTT. Its protein is CASSPVGGGGTEAFF.

This clone was detected a few times. This clone may be a read error of a much larger clone one base away. The gene calls are TRBV27 and TRBJ1-1; D ambiguous. Trimming left V 1 base short and J 1 base short, with 10 bases between. The CDR3 totals 15 residues. The germline CDR1 and CDR2 sequences are MNHEY and SMNVEV (reference sequence). CDR3 loop: CASSLYLRGNTEAFF. The CDR3 nucleotides are TGTGCCAGCAGTTTATATCTTCGCGGGAACACTGAAGCTTTCTTT.

CDR3 loop: CASTEAAGSSRDTIYF. The CDR3 nucleotides are TGTGCCAGTACCGAGGCGGCGGGTTCCTCTAGAGACACCATATATTTT. V and J are TRBV19 and TRBJ1-3, with D hard to call. Germline CDR1 is LNHDA and CDR2 is SQIVND (reference sequence). The CDR3 sequence is 16 residues long. The V gene lost 7 bases and the J gene lost 8 bases, with 24 bases spanning the gap.

This clone was found a few times. An end of the junction does not agree with germline; a read error may underlie this. The J gene is TRBJ2-5, the V gene TRBV19; the D is unclear. Germline CDR1 reads LNHDA; CDR2 reads SQIVND (reference sequence). There are 13 residues in the CDR3. CDR3 loop: CASSIKNQGTQYF. DNA for the CDR3: TGTGCCAGTAGTATAAAAAACCAAGGGACCCAGTACTTC. Full variable domain (remainder filled in from reference TRBV19 and TRBJ2-5): DGGITQSPKYLFRKEGQNVTLSCEQNLNHDAMYWYRQDPGQGLRLIYYSQIVNDFQKGDIAEGYSVSREKKESFPLTVTSAQKNPTAFYLCASSIKNQGTQYFGPGTRLLVL.

This clone was detected many times. This sequence may be a read error, since a much larger clone differs from it by one base. The rearrangement links TRBV7-6 to TRBJ2-5; D may match TRBD1 or TRBD2 (7 bases each). The CDR3 runs 16 residues. V was pared by 4 bases and J by 5 bases, with 20 bases between. Germline-derived CDR1 and CDR2 are SGHVS and FNYEAQ. Here the CDR3 reads CASSSGQVVGGETQYF. Here the CDR3 DNA reads TGTGCCAGCAGCTCTGGACAGGTGGTGGGGGGGGAGACCCAGTACTTC.

This clone was counted ten times or more. The genes are TRBV7-9 and TRBJ2-5; weak D call: TRBD1 (6 bases). Germline CDR1 and CDR2: SEHNR and FQNEAQ (reference sequence). V was clipped by 6 bases and J by 5 bases, with 19 bases between them. The CDR3 is 15 amino acids. The CDR3 DNA reads as TGTGCCAGCAGTCCCCGGTGGTCAGGGGCTGAGACCCAGTACTTC. It translates to CASSPRWSGAETQYF.

The sample holds many counts of this clone. The V gene is TRBV12-3 or TRBV12-4, the J gene TRBJ1-1; D not resolved. V gave up 3 bases and J gave up 7 bases, with 12 bases separating them. The CDR3 consists of 13 residues. CDR3 region: CASSFGRPREAFF. The CDR3 region has the DNA TGTGCCAGCAGTTTCGGTCGGCCTCGTGAAGCTTTCTTT.

This clone appeared a few times. A read error may explain this, as a much larger clone is one base away. The J gene is TRBJ2-3, the V gene TRBV5-1; 9 bases are a match to TRBD1. This CDR3 contains 14 residues. The V gene's germline CDR1 is SGHRS and CDR2 YFSETQ. The CDR3 spells CSSSSQGAGDTQYF. In nucleotides, the CDR3 is TGCTCCAGCAGCTCACAGGGGGCAGGAGATACGCAGTATTTT.

Comments on this clone: Possible read error: a much larger clone is one base away. J is TRBJ2-1 and V is TRBV25-1; 12 nucleotides line up with TRBD2. Trimming removed 10 bases from V and 8 bases from J; junction bases left unmatched: 12. Germline assignment: CDR1 MGHDK and CDR2 SYGVNS. This CDR3 is 15 amino acids long. CDR3 DNA: TGTGCCACCTCTGCCGGGACTAGCGGGTTCGATGAGCAGTTCTTC. The encoded protein is CATSAGTSGFDEQFF.

Of note for this clone: Just one base apart from a much larger clone, this may be a read error. At the DNA level, this CDR3 is encoded by other sequences in the same sample as well. The V gene is TRBV27, the J gene TRBJ1-1, with 10 positions matching TRBD1. The CDR3 loop spans 16 amino acids. Germline V CDR1 and CDR2: MNHEY, SMNVEV (reference sequence). The CDR3: CASSLRQGAPRTEAFF. The DNA for the CDR3 is TGCGCCAGCAGTTTGAGACAGGGGGCGCCCCGAACTGAAGCTTTCTTT.

The table lists this clone with a few counts. The chain uses TRBV11-3 and TRBJ2-7; 11 bases line up with TRBD2. CDR1 SGHNT and CDR2 YENEEA come from the germline V gene. The CDR3 contains 16 residues. After removal of 4 bases from V and 7 bases from J, the junction contained 12 bases not matched to a gene. CDR3 DNA sequence: TGTGCCAGCAGCTCCCCTCTACTAGCGGGAGCGGGGGAGCAGTACTTC. This sequence encodes CASSSPLLAGAGEQYF.

This clone occurred many times. This chain joins TRBV30 and TRBJ2-7; TRBD1 agrees at 9 bases. From germline, CDR1 is GTSNPN and CDR2 SVGIG (reference sequence). The V and J ends lost 1 base and 7 bases, in that order; junction bases with no gene match: 14. The CDR3 runs 16 residues. Here the CDR3 DNA reads TGTGCCTGGAGTGACTCACAGGGGGCGTTATCACTGGAGCAGTACTTC. Protein product: CAWSDSQGALSLEQYF.

Notes on this clone: A much larger clone differs by one base, so this may be a read error. Other DNA sequences in the sample encode the same CDR3. The chain uses TRBV10-3 and TRBJ2-2; no definite D call. V was shortened by 2 bases and J by 5 bases, with 15 bases between the two germline ends. Germline CDR1 and CDR2: ENHRY and SYGVKD. The CDR3 spans 16 residues. The CDR3 DNA reads as TGTGCCATCAGTGAGGGTCAGGCACTTTCAACCGGGGAGCTGTTTTTT. This translates into CAISEGQALSTGELFF.

The rearrangement links TRBV5-1 to TRBJ2-7, with 8 nucleotides matching TRBD2. Germline V gives CDR1 SGHRS, CDR2 YFSETQ. Trimming removed 7 bases from V and 1 base from J; junction bases left unmatched: 13. The CDR3 spans 16 residues. In nucleotides, the CDR3 is TGCGCCAGCGCCCGGGGGGGGACATGGTCATCCTACGAGCAGTACTTC. Its translation is CASARGGTWSSYEQYF.

This rearrangement joins TRBV4-1 to TRBJ1-1; D uncertain. The CDR3 contains 13 residues. Germline V gene data show CDR1 as MGHRA and CDR2 as YSYEKL. Deletions cut 4 bases from V and 0 bases from J, with 6 bases between. CDR3 in amino acids: CASSLSMNTEAFF. Here the CDR3 DNA reads TGCGCCAGCAGCCTGTCCATGAACACTGAAGCTTTCTTT.

A word on this clone: One junction end does not reproduce the germline sequence, and a read error may be involved. The rearrangement links TRBV4-2 to TRBJ1-3; unclear D gene. The germline CDR1 and CDR2 sequences are LGHNA and YNFKEQ. The CDR3 length is 17 residues. The CDR3 here is CASRQGGHGVSGNTIYF. Written as DNA, the CDR3 is TGTGCCAGCAGACAAGGCGGCCACGGGGTATCTGGAAACACCATATATTTT.

This clone was counted at least ten times. The V gene is TRBV5-1, the J gene TRBJ2-3; 13 nucleotides agree with TRBD2. From germline, CDR1 is SGHRS and CDR2 YFSETQ. V lost 0 bases to trimming and J lost 4 bases; unmatched junction nucleotides: 8. This CDR3 is built from 18 residues. For the CDR3, the DNA is TGCGCCAGCAGCTTGGTGGGACTAGCGGGGAGGGATCCAGATACGCAGTATTTT. This translates into CASSLVGLAGRDPDTQYF.

This clone was counted many times. The rearrangement joins TRBV28 to TRBJ1-1; TRBD1 agrees at 7 bases. CDR1 is MDHEN and CDR2 is SYDVKM in the germline V gene. The CDR3 extends over 15 amino acids. V was clipped by 6 bases and J by 1 base; unmatched bases: 8. The CDR3 DNA reads TGTGCCAGCAGCCTAAACAGGGGTCAGAACACTGAAGCTTTCTTT. The encoded protein is CASSLNRGQNTEAFF.